A single TCR beta chain is shown here with its context. Trimming shortened V by 3 bases and J by 4 bases, and 13 bases separated the two germline ends. Germline values: CDR1 KGHSH, CDR2 LQKENI. The CDR3 runs 14 residues. These data come from a study of radiotherapy plus CTLA-4 blockade in lung cancer. TCRdb's table, derived via immunoSEQ multiplex PCR, lists solely in-frame clones and lacks some. The sample includes 47,000 or so clones, around 83% of them seen just once. This sequence originates from a human donor with non-small cell lung cancer whose response to radiotherapy plus ipilimumab could not be evaluated. The sequences come from peripheral blood, collected from a patient treated with radiotherapy plus ipilimumab. V usage is TRBV18 and J usage is TRBJ2-7; D ambiguous. The CDR3 DNA sequence: TGTGCCAGCTCACCGCCGACCAGAGGTTACGAGCAGTACTTC. The encoded protein is CASSPPTRGYEQYF.